This T cell receptor (beta chain) was captured by sequencing in a study of T-cell memory formation after mild COVID-19. Background on the study: Largely donor-specific sequence clusters came from two donors.

The CDR3 sequence is 14 residues long. The trim removed 4 bases at V and 0 bases at J, leaving 3 bases unmatched. CDR1 is SGHRS, CDR2 YFSETQ, per germline. This clonotype occurred a few times. Sample barcodes and UMIs were carried by the TCR alpha and TCR beta cDNA libraries that 5'RACE generated with constant-segment primers. TCRdb used MiXCR to reprocess the 5' RACE reads, holding one entry per CDR3 protein. This sample has just over 350,000 distinct CDR3 sequences; approximately 15% occur once, and the top ten carry 22%. Input material: PBMCs or a T cell subset sorted from them (not recorded which). This sequence was found in a man younger than 35 who had mild COVID-19 (a few samples of this study predate the infection). Cell type and time point are not known. V gene TRBV5-1 combines with J gene TRBJ2-5; TRBD1 matches at 7 bases. DNA for the CDR3: TGCGCCAGCAGCAGGGGACAGAACCAAGAGACCCAGTACTTC. It encodes CASSRGQNQETQYF.